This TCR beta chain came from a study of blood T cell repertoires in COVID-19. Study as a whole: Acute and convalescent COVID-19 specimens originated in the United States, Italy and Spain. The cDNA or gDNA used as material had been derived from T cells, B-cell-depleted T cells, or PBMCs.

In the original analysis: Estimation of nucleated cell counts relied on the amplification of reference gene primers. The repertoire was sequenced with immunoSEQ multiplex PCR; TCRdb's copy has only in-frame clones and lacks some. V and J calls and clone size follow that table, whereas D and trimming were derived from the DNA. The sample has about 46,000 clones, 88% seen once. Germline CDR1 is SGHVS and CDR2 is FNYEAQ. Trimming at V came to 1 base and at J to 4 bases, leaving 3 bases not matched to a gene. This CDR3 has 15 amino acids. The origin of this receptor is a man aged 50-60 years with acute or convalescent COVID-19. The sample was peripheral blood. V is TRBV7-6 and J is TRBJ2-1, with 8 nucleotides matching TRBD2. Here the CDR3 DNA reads TGTGCCAGCAGCTTAGGCGGGGGGCCATACAATGAGCAGTTCTTC. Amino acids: CASSLGGGPYNEQFF.